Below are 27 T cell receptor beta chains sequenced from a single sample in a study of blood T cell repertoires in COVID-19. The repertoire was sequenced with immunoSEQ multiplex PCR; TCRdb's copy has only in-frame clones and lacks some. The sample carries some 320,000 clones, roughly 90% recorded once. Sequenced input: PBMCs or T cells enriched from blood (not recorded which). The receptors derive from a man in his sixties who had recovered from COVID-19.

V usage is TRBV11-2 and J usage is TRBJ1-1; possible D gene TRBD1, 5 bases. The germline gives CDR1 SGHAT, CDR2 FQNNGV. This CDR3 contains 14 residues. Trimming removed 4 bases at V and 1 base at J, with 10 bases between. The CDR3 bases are TGTGCCAGCAGCTGGGGGAGGAGGAACACTGAAGCTTTCTTT. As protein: CASSWGRRNTEAFF.

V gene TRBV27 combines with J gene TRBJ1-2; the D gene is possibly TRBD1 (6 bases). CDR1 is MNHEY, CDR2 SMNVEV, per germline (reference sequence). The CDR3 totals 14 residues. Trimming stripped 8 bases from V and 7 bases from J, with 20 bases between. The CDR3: CASGREAVRGGYTF. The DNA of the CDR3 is TGTGCCAGCGGCCGGGAAGCCGTCAGGGGTGGCTACACCTTC.

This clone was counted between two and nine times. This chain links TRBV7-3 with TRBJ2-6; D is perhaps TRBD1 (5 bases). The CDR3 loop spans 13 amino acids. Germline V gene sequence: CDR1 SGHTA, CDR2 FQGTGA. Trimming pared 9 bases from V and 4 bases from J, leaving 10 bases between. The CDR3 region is CASGAPGANVLTF. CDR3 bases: TGTGCCAGTGGGGCTCCCGGGGCCAACGTCCTGACTTTC.

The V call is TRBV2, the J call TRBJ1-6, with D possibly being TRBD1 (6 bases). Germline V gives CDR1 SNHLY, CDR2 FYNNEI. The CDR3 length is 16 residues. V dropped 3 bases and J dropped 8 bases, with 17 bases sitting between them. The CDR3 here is CASSDEVGRGYSPLHF. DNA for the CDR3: TGTGCCAGCAGTGATGAGGTCGGCAGGGGTTATTCACCCCTCCACTTT.

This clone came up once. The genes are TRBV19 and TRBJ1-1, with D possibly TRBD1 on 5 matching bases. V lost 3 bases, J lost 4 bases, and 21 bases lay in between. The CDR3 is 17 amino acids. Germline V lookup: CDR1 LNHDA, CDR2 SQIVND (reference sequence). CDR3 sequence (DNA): TGTGCCAGTAGTATCAGGGCCCCTACGAACCTACCCACTGAAGCTTTCTTT. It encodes CASSIRAPTNLPTEAFF.

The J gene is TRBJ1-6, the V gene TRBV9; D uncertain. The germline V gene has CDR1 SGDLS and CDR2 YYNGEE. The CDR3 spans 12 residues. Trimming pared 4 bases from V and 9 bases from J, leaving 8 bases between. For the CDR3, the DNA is TGTGCCAGCAGCCCGGGGAGTTCACCCCTCCACTTT. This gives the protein CASSPGSSPLHF.

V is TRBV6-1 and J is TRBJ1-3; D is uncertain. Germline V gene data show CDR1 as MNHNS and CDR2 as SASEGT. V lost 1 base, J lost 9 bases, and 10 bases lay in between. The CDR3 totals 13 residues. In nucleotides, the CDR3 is TGTGCCAGCAGTGAAGTGCGTGCTGGCACCATATATTTT. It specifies CASSEVRAGTIYF.

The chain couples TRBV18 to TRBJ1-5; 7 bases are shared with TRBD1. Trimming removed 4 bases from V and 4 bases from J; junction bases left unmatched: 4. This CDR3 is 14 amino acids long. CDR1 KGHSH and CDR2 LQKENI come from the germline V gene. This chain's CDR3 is CASSHGTANQPQHF. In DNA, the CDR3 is TGTGCCAGCTCACACGGGACAGCTAATCAGCCCCAGCATTTT.

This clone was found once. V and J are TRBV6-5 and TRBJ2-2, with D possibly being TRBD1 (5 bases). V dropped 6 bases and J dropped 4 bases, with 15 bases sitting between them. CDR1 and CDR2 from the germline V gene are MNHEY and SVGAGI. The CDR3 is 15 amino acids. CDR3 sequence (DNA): TGTGCCAGCAGCTTCGGCAGGGCGGCCACCGGGGAGCTGTTTTTT. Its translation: CASSFGRAATGELFF.

The CDR3 sequence is CATSRNIAGGYGYTF. DNA of the CDR3: TGTGCCACCAGCAGAAATATTGCAGGGGGCTATGGCTACACCTTC. The chain links TRBV15 to TRBJ1-2; the match to TRBD1 covers 7 bases. Germline CDR1 and CDR2: LNHNV and YYDKDF (reference sequence). V was pared by 2 bases and J by 4 bases, with 7 bases of the junction left unmatched. This CDR3 spans 15 amino acids.

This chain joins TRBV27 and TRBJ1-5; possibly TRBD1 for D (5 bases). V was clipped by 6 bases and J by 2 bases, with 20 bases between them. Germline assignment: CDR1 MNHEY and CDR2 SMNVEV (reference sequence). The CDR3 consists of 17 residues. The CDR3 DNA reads TGTGCCAGCAGCTCCCCCGCGGCGGGGCTAGGCAATCAGCCCCAGCATTTT. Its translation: CASSSPAAGLGNQPQHF.

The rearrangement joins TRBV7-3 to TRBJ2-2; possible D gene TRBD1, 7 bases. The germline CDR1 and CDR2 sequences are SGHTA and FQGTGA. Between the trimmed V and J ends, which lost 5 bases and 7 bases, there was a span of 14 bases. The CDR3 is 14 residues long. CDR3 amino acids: CASSPQGGSGELFF. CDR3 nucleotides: TGTGCCAGCAGCCCTCAGGGGGGTAGCGGGGAGCTGTTTTTT. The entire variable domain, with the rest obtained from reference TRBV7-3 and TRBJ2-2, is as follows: GAGVSQTPSNKVTEKGKYVELRCDPISGHTALYWYRQSLGQGPEFLIYFQGTGAADDSGLPNDRFFAVRPEGSVSTLKIQRTERGDSAVYLCASSPQGGSGELFFGEGSRLTVL.

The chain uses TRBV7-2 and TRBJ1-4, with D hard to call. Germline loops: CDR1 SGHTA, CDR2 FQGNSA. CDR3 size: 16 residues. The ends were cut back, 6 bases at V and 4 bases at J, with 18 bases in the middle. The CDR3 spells CASRPGYGPLNEKLFF. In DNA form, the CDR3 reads TGTGCCAGCAGACCAGGATATGGGCCTCTTAATGAAAAACTGTTTTTT.

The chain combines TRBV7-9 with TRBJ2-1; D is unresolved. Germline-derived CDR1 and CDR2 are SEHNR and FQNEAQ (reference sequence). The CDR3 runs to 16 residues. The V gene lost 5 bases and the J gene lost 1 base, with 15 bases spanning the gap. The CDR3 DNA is TGTGCCAGCAGCCGAGTTGTGTCTCTGTCCTACAATGAGCAGTTCTTC. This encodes CASSRVVSLSYNEQFF.

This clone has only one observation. CDR3 nucleotides: TGTGCCAGCAGCCAGCGGACAGAAAACACTGAAGCTTTCTTT. Encoded protein: CASSQRTENTEAFF. The chain is built from TRBV7-9 and TRBJ1-1, with D possibly TRBD1 on 6 matching bases. In germline, CDR1 is SEHNR, CDR2 FQNEAQ (reference sequence). The CDR3 covers 14 residues. V was clipped by 5 bases and J by 2 bases, with 12 bases between them.

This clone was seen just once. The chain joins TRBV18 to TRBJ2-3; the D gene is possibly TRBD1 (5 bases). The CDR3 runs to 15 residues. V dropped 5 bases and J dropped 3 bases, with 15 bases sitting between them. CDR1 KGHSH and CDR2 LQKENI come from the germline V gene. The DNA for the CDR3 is TGTGCCAGCTCATTAGTGACAGTGTCTACAGATACGCAGTATTTT. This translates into CASSLVTVSTDTQYF.

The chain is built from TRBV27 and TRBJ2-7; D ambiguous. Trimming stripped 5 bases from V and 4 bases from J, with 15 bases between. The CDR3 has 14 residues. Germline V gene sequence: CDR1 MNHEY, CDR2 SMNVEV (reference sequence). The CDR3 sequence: CASSHNRHTYEQYF. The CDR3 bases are TGTGCCAGCAGTCACAACCGACACACATACGAGCAGTACTTC.

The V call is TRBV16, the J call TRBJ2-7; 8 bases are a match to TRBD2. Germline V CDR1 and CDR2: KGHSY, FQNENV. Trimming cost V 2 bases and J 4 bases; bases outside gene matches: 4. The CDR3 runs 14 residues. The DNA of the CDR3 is TGTGCCAGCAGCCAAGGGACTAGATCTTACGAGCAGTACTTC. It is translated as CASSQGTRSYEQYF.

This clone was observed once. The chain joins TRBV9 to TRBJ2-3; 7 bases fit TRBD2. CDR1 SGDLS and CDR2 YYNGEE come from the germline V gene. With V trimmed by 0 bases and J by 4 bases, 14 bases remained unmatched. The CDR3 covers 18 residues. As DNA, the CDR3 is TGTGCCAGCAGCGTAGGGCCCCAGTGGCGGGAGTCCCCAGATACGCAGTATTTT. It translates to CASSVGPQWRESPDTQYF.

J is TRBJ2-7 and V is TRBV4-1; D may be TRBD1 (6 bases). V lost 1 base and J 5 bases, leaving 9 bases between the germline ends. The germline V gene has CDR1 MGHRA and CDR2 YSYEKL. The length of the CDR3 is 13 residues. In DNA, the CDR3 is TGCGCCAGCAGCCAAGGGGGGACAAACGAGCAGTACTTC. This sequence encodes CASSQGGTNEQYF.

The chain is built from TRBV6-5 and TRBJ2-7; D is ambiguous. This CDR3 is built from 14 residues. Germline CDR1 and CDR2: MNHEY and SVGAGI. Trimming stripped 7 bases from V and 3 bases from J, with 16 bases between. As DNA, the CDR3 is TGTGCCAGCATCGGGTATCAGCCGCTCTACGAGCAGTACTTC. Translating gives CASIGYQPLYEQYF.

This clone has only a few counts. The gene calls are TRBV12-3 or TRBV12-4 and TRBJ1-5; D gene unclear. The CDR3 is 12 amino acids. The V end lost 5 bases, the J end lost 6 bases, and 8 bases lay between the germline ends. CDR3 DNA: TGTGCCAGCAGTCCGCGGGTTCAGCCCCAGCATTTT. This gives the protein CASSPRVQPQHF.

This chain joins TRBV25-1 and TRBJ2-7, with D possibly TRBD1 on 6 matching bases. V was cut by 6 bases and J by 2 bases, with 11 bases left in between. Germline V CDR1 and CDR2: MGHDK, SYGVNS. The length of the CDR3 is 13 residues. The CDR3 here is CASSRDTAYEQYF. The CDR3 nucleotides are TGTGCCAGCAGCCGGGACACAGCCTACGAGCAGTACTTC.

CDR3 sequence reads: CASSLGQNVNEQYF. The CDR3 DNA reads as TGTGCCAGCAGCTTGGGACAGAATGTCAACGAGCAGTACTTC. The chain is built from TRBV9 and TRBJ2-7, with 7 bases fitting TRBD1. The CDR3 consists of 14 residues. Trimming at V came to 4 bases and at J to 5 bases, leaving 9 bases not matched to a gene. CDR1 is SGDLS, CDR2 YYNGEE, per germline.

CDR3 coding DNA: TGTGCCAGCAGCTTGGAAGGGGTTTTCACAGATACGCAGTATTTT. This codes for CASSLEGVFTDTQYF. The V call is TRBV5-8, the J call TRBJ2-3, with a weak D call TRBD1 (5 bases). Trimming removed 0 bases from V and 2 bases from J, with 10 bases in between. This CDR3 has 15 amino acids. Germline CDR1 reads SGHTS; CDR2 reads YDEGEE.

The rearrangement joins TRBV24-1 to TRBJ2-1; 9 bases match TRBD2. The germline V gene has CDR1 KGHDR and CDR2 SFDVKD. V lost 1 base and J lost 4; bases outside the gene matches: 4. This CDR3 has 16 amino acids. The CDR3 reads CATSDLSAGGYNEQFF. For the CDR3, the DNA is TGTGCCACCAGTGATTTATCAGCGGGAGGATACAATGAGCAGTTCTTC.

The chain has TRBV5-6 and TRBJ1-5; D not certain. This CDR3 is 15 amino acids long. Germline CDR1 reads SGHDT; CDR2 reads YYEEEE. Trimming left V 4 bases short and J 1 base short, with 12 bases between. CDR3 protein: CASSTQFESNQPQHF. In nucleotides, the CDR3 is TGTGCCAGCAGCACGCAGTTTGAAAGCAATCAGCCCCAGCATTTT.